A single sample is the source of the 4 T cell receptor beta chains below, sequenced in a study of T cell responses to AZD1222 COVID-19 vaccine. Here immunoSEQ multiplex PCR was the method, and the copy in TCRdb shows in-frame clones only, minus some. The sample records 84,000 or so clones, around 90% being singletons. Source: peripheral blood, taken on day 0 of MenACWY control vaccination. Receptors were obtained from an adult in good health.

This clone has just one count. This chain uses TRBV10-3 with TRBJ2-5; maybe TRBD1 (6 bases). Germline lookup yields CDR1 ENHRY and CDR2 SYGVKD. The V and J ends lost 6 bases and 1 base respectively, with 9 bases between them. The CDR3 is 13 amino acids. CDR3 sequence reads: CAISGQIQETQYF. The DNA of the CDR3 is TGTGCCATCAGCGGACAGATCCAAGAGACCCAGTACTTC.

This sequence joins TRBV11-2 and TRBJ1-2, with no clear D. Trimming took 5 bases from V and 3 from J, leaving 10 bases between them. Looked up from germline, CDR1 is SGHAT and CDR2 is FQNNGV. The CDR3 consists of 13 residues. CDR3 in DNA: TGTGCCAGCAGCCCGAACTGGGACTATGGCTACACCTTC. Translating it yields CASSPNWDYGYTF.

This chain joins TRBV6-6 and TRBJ2-3, with D perhaps TRBD2 (6 bases). CDR1 is MNHNY and CDR2 is SVGAGI in the germline V gene (reference sequence). The CDR3 totals 15 residues. V lost 7 bases to trimming and J lost 2 bases, with 16 bases between them. The CDR3 region has the DNA TGTGCCAGCACTCGCCGCGGGGAAACCACAGATACGCAGTATTTT. This sequence encodes CASTRRGETTDTQYF.

V gene TRBV3-1 (or the pseudogene TRBV3-2) combines with J gene TRBJ1-4; 7 bases fit TRBD1. Germline lookup yields CDR1 LGHDT and CDR2 YNNKEL (reference sequence). This CDR3 is built from 17 residues. Trimming removed 4 bases from V and 3 bases from J; junction bases left unmatched: 11. This CDR3 reads CASSPTTGRIANEKLFF. CDR3 DNA sequence: TGTGCCAGCAGCCCAACGACAGGGCGGATAGCTAATGAAAAACTGTTTTTT.